This TCR beta chain stems from a study of blood T cells in healthy people across ages. General observations from the study: Estimates based on one million T cells were treated as lower bounds.

The CDR3 has 14 residues. The V gene's germline CDR1 is SGHTA and CDR2 FQGNSA. A second PCR of about 7 to 11 cycles used a sample-barcoded 5' primer and a J-beta primer mix. One entry per CDR3 protein, called by TCRdb with MiXCR from the 5' RACE reads. The sample gives hundreds of thousands of distinct CDR3 sequences, 25% of which show up once; more than 8.5% is in the top ten. In regard to this clonotype: The antigen is not known.

This sample also appeared in a second study, on T cells of mothers and their children.

The specimen sequenced was blood. The receptor was derived from a boy aged 5-17 years in good health. The chain couples TRBV7-2 to TRBJ2-5, with 8 bases matching TRBD2. The end of the DNA is better explained by TRBJ2-1, so the J call may be wrong. CDR3 DNA: TGTGCCAGCAGCCTGGCGGGGGGTATACATGAGCAGTTCTTC. Translation gives CASSLAGGIHEQFF.